This TCR beta chain came from a study of resident and recirculating memory T cells in vitiligo. Some clones are missing from TCRdb's copy, which holds only in-frame ones; the method was immunoSEQ multiplex PCR. The data contain 55,000 to 75,000 clones, about nine tenths of them singletons. Stable vitiligo meant no lesion change over the previous 6 months. The CDR3 is made up of 11 amino acids. From germline, CDR1 is MNHEY and CDR2 SVGAGI. Deletions cut 4 bases from V and 7 bases from J, with 5 bases between. This receptor was taken from a male donor with vitiligo. Sequenced sample: blood. The V and J genes are TRBV6-5 and TRBJ2-1; no clear D gene. CDR3 nucleotides: TGTGCCAGCAGTTCTAGTAATGAGCAGTTCTTC. As protein: CASSSSNEQFF.